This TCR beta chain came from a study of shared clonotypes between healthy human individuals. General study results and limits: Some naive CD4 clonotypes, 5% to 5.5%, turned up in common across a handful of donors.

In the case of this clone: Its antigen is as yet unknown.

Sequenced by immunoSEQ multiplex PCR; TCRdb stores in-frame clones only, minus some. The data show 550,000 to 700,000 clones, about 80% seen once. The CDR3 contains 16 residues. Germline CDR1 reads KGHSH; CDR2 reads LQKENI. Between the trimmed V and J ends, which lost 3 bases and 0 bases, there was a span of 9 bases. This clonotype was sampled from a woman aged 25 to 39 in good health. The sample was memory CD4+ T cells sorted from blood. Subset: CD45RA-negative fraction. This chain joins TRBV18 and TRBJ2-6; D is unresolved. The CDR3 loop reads CASSPPTYSGANVLTF. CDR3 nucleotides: TGTGCCAGCTCACCCCCCACCTACTCTGGGGCCAACGTCCTGACTTTC.